Listed below are T cell receptor beta chains from one sample, sequenced in a study of beta chain features in type 1 diabetes. Sequencing was performed with immunoSEQ multiplex PCR; in TCRdb, only in-frame clones are kept and a portion is missing. The table records about 470,000 clones, around 30% of them present only once. Specimen: naive CD4+ T cells from blood. All receptors derive from a young man in good health. Both conserved end residues are part of each CDR3. The order of the fields is D gene, J gene, clone size, V gene, CDR3 DNA, CDR3 protein. The D gene is left open where the match is weak. A row's size may be missing; if present it is once, few, many or a size class.

d_gene: TRBD2
j_gene: TRBJ2-1
abundance: .
v_gene: TRBV28
CDR3nt: TGTGCCAGCAGTGGAGCCGGGACTAGCTACAATGAGCAGTTCTTC
CDR3aa: CASSGAGTSYNEQFF

d_gene: TRBD2
j_gene: TRBJ2-3
abundance: once
v_gene: TRBV5-1
CDR3nt: TGCGCCAGCAGCTTTAGCGGGAGGAAAAACACAGATACGCAGTATTTT
CDR3aa: CASSFSGRKNTDTQYF

d_gene: .
j_gene: TRBJ2-3
abundance: .
v_gene: TRBV15
CDR3nt: TGTGCCACCAACCGACCCGCCACAGATACGCAGTATTTT
CDR3aa: CATNRPATDTQYF

d_gene: .
j_gene: TRBJ2-2
abundance: .
v_gene: TRBV5-1
CDR3nt: TGCGCCAGCAGCTTGGATCGGGCCGGGGAGCTGTTTTTT
CDR3aa: CASSLDRAGELFF

d_gene: TRBD1
j_gene: TRBJ2-5
abundance: .
v_gene: TRBV6-6
CDR3nt: TGTGCCAGCAGCCGGACAGGGCCGGAGACCCAGTACTTC
CDR3aa: CASSRTGPETQYF

d_gene: .
j_gene: TRBJ2-1
abundance: .
v_gene: TRBV30
CDR3nt: TGTGCCTGGAAAGGGCTGAATGAGCAGTTCTTC
CDR3aa: CAWKGLNEQFF

d_gene: .
j_gene: TRBJ2-7
abundance: few
v_gene: TRBV4-1
CDR3nt: TGCGCCAGCAGCCAAGAGCCCGAAGCAGGGCTCCCCTACGAGCAGTACTTC
CDR3aa: CASSQEPEAGLPYEQYF

d_gene: .
j_gene: TRBJ2-2
abundance: .
v_gene: TRBV4-2
CDR3nt: TGTGCCAGCAGCCAAGATGACAGCCCGAACACCGGGGAGCTGTTTTTT
CDR3aa: CASSQDDSPNTGELFF

d_gene: .
j_gene: TRBJ1-5
abundance: .
v_gene: TRBV10-3
CDR3nt: TGTGCCATCAGTGGGGGGGCTTCAGGACAGCCCCAGCATTTT
CDR3aa: CAISGGASGQPQHF

d_gene: .
j_gene: TRBJ2-1
abundance: .
v_gene: TRBV10-3
CDR3nt: TGTGCCAGATCGTTGGGGGCCTACAATGAGCAGTTCTTC
CDR3aa: CARSLGAYNEQFF

d_gene: TRBD1
j_gene: TRBJ2-7
abundance: .
v_gene: TRBV4-2
CDR3nt: TGTGCCAGCAGCCAAGAACCGGGACAGTTGGAGCAGTACTTC
CDR3aa: CASSQEPGQLEQYF

d_gene: .
j_gene: TRBJ2-3
abundance: .
v_gene: TRBV2
CDR3nt: TGTGCCAGCCTGGTTCTGTCGGCGGGCGGGACAGATACGCAGTATTTT
CDR3aa: CASLVLSAGGTDTQYF

d_gene: TRBD1
j_gene: TRBJ1-2
abundance: .
v_gene: TRBV7-3
CDR3nt: TGTGCCAGCAGCTCCGACCCACAGGGGGGAGTGGATGGCTACACCTTC
CDR3aa: CASSSDPQGGVDGYTF

d_gene: .
j_gene: TRBJ2-5
abundance: few
v_gene: TRBV29-1
CDR3nt: TGCAGCGTTGAAAAGGACAGACAAGAGACCCAGTACTTC
CDR3aa: CSVEKDRQETQYF

d_gene: .
j_gene: TRBJ2-4
abundance: .
v_gene: TRBV30
CDR3nt: TGTGCCTGGAGTGCATCAGGGTCCAACATTCAGTACTTC
CDR3aa: CAWSASGSNIQYF

d_gene: .
j_gene: TRBJ2-1
abundance: .
v_gene: TRBV5-1
CDR3nt: TGCGCCAGCAGCTTCTCGGGGACTCCCTACAATGAGCAGTTCTTC
CDR3aa: CASSFSGTPYNEQFF

d_gene: TRBD2
j_gene: TRBJ2-1
abundance: few
v_gene: TRBV7-9
CDR3nt: TGTGCCACCGGTTTAGCGGGATTTAATGAGCAGTTCTTC
CDR3aa: CATGLAGFNEQFF

d_gene: TRBD2
j_gene: TRBJ2-7
abundance: few
v_gene: TRBV9
CDR3nt: TGTGCCAGCAGCGTAGTCGCGGGAGGGCCTCCCTACGAGCAGTACTTC
CDR3aa: CASSVVAGGPPYEQYF

d_gene: TRBD2
j_gene: TRBJ2-7
abundance: .
v_gene: TRBV5-6
CDR3nt: TGTGCCAGCAGCTCCAGACTGAGCGGGAGTGTCTACGAGCAGTACTTC
CDR3aa: CASSSRLSGSVYEQYF

d_gene: .
j_gene: TRBJ2-3
abundance: few
v_gene: TRBV29-1
CDR3nt: TGCAGCGTTGAATGGGTAGTGACAGATACGCAGTATTTT
CDR3aa: CSVEWVVTDTQYF

d_gene: TRBD1
j_gene: TRBJ2-7
abundance: few
v_gene: TRBV30
CDR3nt: TGTGCCTGGAGTCCGGACAGGGGAACCTACGAGCAGTACTTC
CDR3aa: CAWSPDRGTYEQYF

d_gene: TRBD2
j_gene: TRBJ2-5
abundance: .
v_gene: TRBV4-3
CDR3nt: TGCGCCAGCAGTTACGGGAGGCCGGGAGAGACCCAGTACTTC
CDR3aa: CASSYGRPGETQYF

d_gene: .
j_gene: TRBJ2-1
abundance: .
v_gene: TRBV30
CDR3nt: TGTGCCTGGAGTGATGGCAGGTCCTTTCCGAAAAAGCAGTTCTTC
CDR3aa: CAWSDGRSFPKKQFF

d_gene: TRBD2
j_gene: TRBJ2-5
abundance: .
v_gene: TRBV5-1
CDR3nt: TGCGCCAGCAGCTTTGGACTAGCGGGAGGTAAAGAGACCCAGTACTTC
CDR3aa: CASSFGLAGGKETQYF

d_gene: .
j_gene: TRBJ2-7
abundance: .
v_gene: TRBV15
CDR3nt: TGTGCCACCAGCGGTGGGACAACCAGAGAGCAGTACTTC
CDR3aa: CATSGGTTREQYF

d_gene: TRBD2
j_gene: TRBJ2-3
abundance: few
v_gene: TRBV10-3
CDR3nt: TGTGCCATCAGTGCAGCGGGAGAAACAGATACGCAGTATTTT
CDR3aa: CAISAAGETDTQYF

d_gene: .
j_gene: TRBJ2-7
abundance: few
v_gene: TRBV27
CDR3nt: TGTGCCAGCAGTCCTCGTGAGGGCTACGAGCAGTACTTC
CDR3aa: CASSPREGYEQYF

d_gene: TRBD2
j_gene: TRBJ2-1
abundance: once
v_gene: TRBV5-1
CDR3nt: TGCGCCAGCAGCTTGGTCGGCGGGAGGGCCATCGGGACCTACAATGAGCAGTTCTTC
CDR3aa: CASSLVGGRAIGTYNEQFF

d_gene: .
j_gene: TRBJ2-7
abundance: .
v_gene: TRBV30
CDR3nt: TGTGCCTGGAGCCGAGGGGTCTACGAGCAGTACTTC
CDR3aa: CAWSRGVYEQYF

d_gene: TRBD1
j_gene: TRBJ2-7
abundance: .
v_gene: TRBV29-1
CDR3nt: TGCAGCGTTATACCCCGGGACAGGGCCTACGAGCAGTACTTC
CDR3aa: CSVIPRDRAYEQYF

d_gene: .
j_gene: TRBJ2-1
abundance: few
v_gene: TRBV4-1
CDR3nt: TGCGCCAGCAGCCAAGATGGCAGGGCGGGCTACAATGAGCAGTTCTTC
CDR3aa: CASSQDGRAGYNEQFF

d_gene: .
j_gene: TRBJ2-3
abundance: few
v_gene: TRBV7-2
CDR3nt: TGTGCCAGCGCCGAGGACGCGAGCACAGATACGCAGTATTTT
CDR3aa: CASAEDASTDTQYF

d_gene: .
j_gene: TRBJ2-7
abundance: .
v_gene: TRBV14
CDR3nt: TGTGCCAGCAGCCAAGGGCCCCTCGGCGAGCAGTACTTC
CDR3aa: CASSQGPLGEQYF

d_gene: TRBD2
j_gene: TRBJ2-1
abundance: .
v_gene: TRBV29-1
CDR3nt: TGCAGCGCCCGGGGGCTAGCGGGAGGCACCTACAATGAGCAGTTCTTC
CDR3aa: CSARGLAGGTYNEQFF

d_gene: .
j_gene: TRBJ1-1
abundance: .
v_gene: TRBV29-1
CDR3nt: TGCAGCGTTGATAGGGTCACTGAAGCTTTCTTT
CDR3aa: CSVDRVTEAFF

d_gene: .
j_gene: TRBJ2-1
abundance: .
v_gene: TRBV2
CDR3nt: TGTGCCAGCACCGCGGACAGATCCTACAATGAGCAGTTCTTC
CDR3aa: CASTADRSYNEQFF

d_gene: TRBD1
j_gene: TRBJ2-3
abundance: .
v_gene: TRBV7-9
CDR3nt: TGTGCCAGCAGCCCCCGACAGGGATGGACAGATACGCAGTATTTT
CDR3aa: CASSPRQGWTDTQYF

d_gene: .
j_gene: TRBJ2-3
abundance: .
v_gene: TRBV6-5
CDR3nt: TGTGCCAGCAGTCCACAGGGACCCGCAGATACGCAGTATTTT
CDR3aa: CASSPQGPADTQYF

d_gene: TRBD2
j_gene: TRBJ2-7
abundance: .
v_gene: TRBV15
CDR3nt: TGTGCCACCAGCAGAGGCGGACTAGCGGGAGGGTACGAGCAGTACTTC
CDR3aa: CATSRGGLAGGYEQYF

d_gene: TRBD2
j_gene: TRBJ2-5
abundance: .
v_gene: TRBV7-2
CDR3nt: TGTGCCAGCAGCCGGACTAGCGGGATCTGGGAGACCCAGTACTTC
CDR3aa: CASSRTSGIWETQYF

d_gene: TRBD1
j_gene: TRBJ1-2
abundance: .
v_gene: TRBV6-5
CDR3nt: TGTGCCAGCAGAGACACAGGGGGCGCGATCTATGGCTACACCTTC
CDR3aa: CASRDTGGAIYGYTF

d_gene: .
j_gene: TRBJ1-2
abundance: .
v_gene: TRBV30
CDR3nt: TGTGCCTGGAGTGTACGGAGGACTCCCTATGGCTACACCTTC
CDR3aa: CAWSVRRTPYGYTF

d_gene: .
j_gene: TRBJ2-7
abundance: .
v_gene: TRBV9
CDR3nt: TGTGCCAGCAGCGTCGACCTAGCCCCCTACGAGCAGTACTTC
CDR3aa: CASSVDLAPYEQYF

d_gene: .
j_gene: TRBJ2-7
abundance: few
v_gene: TRBV30
CDR3nt: TGTGCCTGGAGTCCAGGGCATAGTAGGTCCTACGAGCAGTACTTC
CDR3aa: CAWSPGHSRSYEQYF

d_gene: .
j_gene: TRBJ1-5
abundance: few
v_gene: TRBV7-2
CDR3nt: TGTGCCAGCAGCCCGGGGGTGGGCCGTAGCAATCAGCCCCAGCATTTT
CDR3aa: CASSPGVGRSNQPQHF

d_gene: .
j_gene: TRBJ2-1
abundance: few
v_gene: TRBV30
CDR3nt: TGTGCCTGGAGTGTCCGGGTCAGTGGTGAGCAGTTCTTC
CDR3aa: CAWSVRVSGEQFF

d_gene: .
j_gene: TRBJ2-5
abundance: few
v_gene: TRBV30
CDR3nt: TGTGCCTGGACTTCGGGGCCCCTACGGACCCAGTACTTC
CDR3aa: CAWTSGPLRTQYF